The T cell receptor beta chain under discussion was sequenced for a study of blood T cells in healthy people across ages. The germline CDR1 and CDR2 sequences are LNHNV and YYDKDF (reference sequence). The CDR3 has 14 residues. For the second PCR, which ran for about 6 to 11 cycles, a sample-barcoded 5' primer and a J-beta primer mix were used. TCRdb processed the 5' RACE reads anew with MiXCR; each CDR3 protein has one entry. The table includes approximately 1,700,000 distinct CDR3 sequences, roughly two fifths detected once. Study results and limitations: It was the long-lived donors that had more naive CD4+ cells and higher diversity than aged donors. The study lacked donor CMV status, which possibly confounded expanded clonotype changes. There was a strong correlation between TCR beta diversity and naive T cell percentage.

As for this clonotype: Antigen unknown. Germline and junction disagree at one end, which may indicate a read error.

The receptor comes from a human donor in good health. The sample comprised blood. V is TRBV15 and J is TRBJ1-1; no definite D call. The CDR3 DNA reads as TGTACCACCAGCAGAGCTAGGGCTGACACTGAAGCTTTCTTT. Encoded protein: CTTSRARADTEAFF.